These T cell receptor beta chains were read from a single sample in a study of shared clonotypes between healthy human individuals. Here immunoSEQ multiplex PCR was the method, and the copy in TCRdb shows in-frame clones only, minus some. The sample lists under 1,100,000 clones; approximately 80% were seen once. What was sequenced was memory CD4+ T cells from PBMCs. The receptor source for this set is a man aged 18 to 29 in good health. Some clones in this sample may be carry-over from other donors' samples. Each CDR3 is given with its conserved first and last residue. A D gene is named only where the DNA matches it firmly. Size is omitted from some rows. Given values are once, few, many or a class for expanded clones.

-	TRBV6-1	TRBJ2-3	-	TGTGCCAGCAGTTCCCAGAGCGGTAGTGATACGCAGTATTTT	CASSSQSGSDTQYF
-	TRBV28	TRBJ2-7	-	TGTGCCAGCAGTTTTGGGGGCGGTTTTGGCGCGGACCAGTACTTC	CASSFGGGFGADQYF
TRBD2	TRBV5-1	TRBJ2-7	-	TGCGCCAGCAGCCCCCGAAGGACTAGCGGGAACGGTTACGAGCAGTACTTC	CASSPRRTSGNGYEQYF
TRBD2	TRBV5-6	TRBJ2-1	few	TGTGCCAGCAGCCTCCGCGGACTAGCGGGAGGTACCTACAATGAGCAGTTCTTC	CASSLRGLAGGTYNEQFF
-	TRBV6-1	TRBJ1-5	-	TGTGCCAGCAGTGAAGTGGAGGACTACTATAGCAATCAGCCCCAGCATTTT	CASSEVEDYYSNQPQHF
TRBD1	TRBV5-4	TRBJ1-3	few	TGTGCCAGCAGCCTCGGGACAGGGGCTGGAAACACCATATATTTT	CASSLGTGAGNTIYF
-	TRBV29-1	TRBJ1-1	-	TGCAGCGCTCTCAACCCGGGGTGGGGCACTGAAGCTTTCTTT	CSALNPGWGTEAFF
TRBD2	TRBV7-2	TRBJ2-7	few	TGTGCCAGCAGCTTTCAGACTAGCGGGAACTACGAGCAGTACTTC	CASSFQTSGNYEQYF
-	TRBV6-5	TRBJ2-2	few	TGTGCCAGCAGTTACACACGGAACACCGGGGAGCTGTTTTTT	CASSYTRNTGELFF
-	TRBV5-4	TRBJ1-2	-	TGTGCCAGCAGCCCACAGGAAAACTATGGCTACACCTTC	CASSPQENYGYTF
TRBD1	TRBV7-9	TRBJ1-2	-	TGTGCCAGCAGCCCGCAGACAGGACAGGAAGGCTACACCTTC	CASSPQTGQEGYTF
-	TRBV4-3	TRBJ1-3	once	TGCGCCAGCAGCCAAGAGGTCCCAGGTAATATGGACACCATATATTTT	CASSQEVPGNMDTIYF
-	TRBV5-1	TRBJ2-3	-	TGCGCCAGCAGCTTGGGACTAGTGGGGCCAGATACGCAGTATTTT	CASSLGLVGPDTQYF
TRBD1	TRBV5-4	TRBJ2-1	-	TGTGCCAGCAGCTTGGGGGACAGGGTATACAATGAGCAGTTCTTC	CASSLGDRVYNEQFF
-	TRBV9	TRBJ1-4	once	TGTGCCAGCGACAGCGGACATGAAAAACTGTTTTTT	CASDSGHEKLFF
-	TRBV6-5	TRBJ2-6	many	TGTGCCAGCAGTTATCAGCACTCTGGGGCCAACGTCCTGACTTTC	CASSYQHSGANVLTF
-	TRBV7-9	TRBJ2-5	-	TGTGCCAGCAGCCTAACTTTGAACCAAGAGACCCAGTACTTC	CASSLTLNQETQYF
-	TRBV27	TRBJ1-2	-	TGTGCCAGCAGTCCTCCCGGGAAGGCTCCCCGCTACACCTTC	CASSPPGKAPRYTF
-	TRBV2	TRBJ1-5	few	TGTGCCAGCAAGGACACCTCGGGGCCCCAGCATTTT	CASKDTSGPQHF
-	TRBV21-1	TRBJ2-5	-	TGTGCCAGCAGCCAGAGAACAGGGCCCCAAGAGACCCAGTACTTC	CASSQRTGPQETQYF
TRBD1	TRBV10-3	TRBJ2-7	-	TGTGCCATCAGCTTCCCGGGACAGGGGGACGAGCAGTACTTC	CAISFPGQGDEQYF
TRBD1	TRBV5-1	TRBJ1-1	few	TGCGCCAGCAGCGTGGGACAGGGGAGGGCCAGAGAAGCTTTCTTT	CASSVGQGRAREAFF
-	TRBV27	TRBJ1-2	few	TGTGCCAGCAGTTCCCACTCCGGTGGTGGCTACACCTTC	CASSSHSGGGYTF
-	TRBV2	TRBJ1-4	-	TGTGGCGGGGCAGTTAATGAAAAACTGTTTTTT	CGGAVNEKLFF
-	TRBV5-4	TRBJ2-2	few	TGTGCCAGCAGCGCCCAGGCGGGCACCGGGGAGCTGTTTTTT	CASSAQAGTGELFF
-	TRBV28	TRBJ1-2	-	TGTGCCAGCAGGCCGAACTATGGCTACACCTTC	CASRPNYGYTF
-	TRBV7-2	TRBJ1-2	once	TGTGCCAGCAGCTTAGATGACCGAGGCTACACCTTC	CASSLDDRGYTF
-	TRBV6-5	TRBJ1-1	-	TGTGCCAGCAGTTACGGTCCTGAAGCTTTCTTT	CASSYGPEAFF
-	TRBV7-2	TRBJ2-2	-	TGTGCCAGCAGCTTAGCGGGGGGAAACACCGGGGAGCTGTTTTTT	CASSLAGGNTGELFF
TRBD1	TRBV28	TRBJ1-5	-	TGTGCCAGCAGTTTTTCTCCTGGGACAGCAAGTCAGCCCCAGCATTTT	CASSFSPGTASQPQHF
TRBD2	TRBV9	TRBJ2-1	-	TGTGCCAGCAGTGATAGGGCGGGAGCTGGCACCAATGAGCAGTTCTTC	CASSDRAGAGTNEQFF
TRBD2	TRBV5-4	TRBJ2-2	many	TGTGCCAGCAGCTTGATATTAGCGGGGGGAACCGGGGAGCTGTTTTTT	CASSLILAGGTGELFF
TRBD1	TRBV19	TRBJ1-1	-	TGTGCCAGTAGCGGGACAGCTTCCATGAACACTGAAGCTTTCTTT	CASSGTASMNTEAFF